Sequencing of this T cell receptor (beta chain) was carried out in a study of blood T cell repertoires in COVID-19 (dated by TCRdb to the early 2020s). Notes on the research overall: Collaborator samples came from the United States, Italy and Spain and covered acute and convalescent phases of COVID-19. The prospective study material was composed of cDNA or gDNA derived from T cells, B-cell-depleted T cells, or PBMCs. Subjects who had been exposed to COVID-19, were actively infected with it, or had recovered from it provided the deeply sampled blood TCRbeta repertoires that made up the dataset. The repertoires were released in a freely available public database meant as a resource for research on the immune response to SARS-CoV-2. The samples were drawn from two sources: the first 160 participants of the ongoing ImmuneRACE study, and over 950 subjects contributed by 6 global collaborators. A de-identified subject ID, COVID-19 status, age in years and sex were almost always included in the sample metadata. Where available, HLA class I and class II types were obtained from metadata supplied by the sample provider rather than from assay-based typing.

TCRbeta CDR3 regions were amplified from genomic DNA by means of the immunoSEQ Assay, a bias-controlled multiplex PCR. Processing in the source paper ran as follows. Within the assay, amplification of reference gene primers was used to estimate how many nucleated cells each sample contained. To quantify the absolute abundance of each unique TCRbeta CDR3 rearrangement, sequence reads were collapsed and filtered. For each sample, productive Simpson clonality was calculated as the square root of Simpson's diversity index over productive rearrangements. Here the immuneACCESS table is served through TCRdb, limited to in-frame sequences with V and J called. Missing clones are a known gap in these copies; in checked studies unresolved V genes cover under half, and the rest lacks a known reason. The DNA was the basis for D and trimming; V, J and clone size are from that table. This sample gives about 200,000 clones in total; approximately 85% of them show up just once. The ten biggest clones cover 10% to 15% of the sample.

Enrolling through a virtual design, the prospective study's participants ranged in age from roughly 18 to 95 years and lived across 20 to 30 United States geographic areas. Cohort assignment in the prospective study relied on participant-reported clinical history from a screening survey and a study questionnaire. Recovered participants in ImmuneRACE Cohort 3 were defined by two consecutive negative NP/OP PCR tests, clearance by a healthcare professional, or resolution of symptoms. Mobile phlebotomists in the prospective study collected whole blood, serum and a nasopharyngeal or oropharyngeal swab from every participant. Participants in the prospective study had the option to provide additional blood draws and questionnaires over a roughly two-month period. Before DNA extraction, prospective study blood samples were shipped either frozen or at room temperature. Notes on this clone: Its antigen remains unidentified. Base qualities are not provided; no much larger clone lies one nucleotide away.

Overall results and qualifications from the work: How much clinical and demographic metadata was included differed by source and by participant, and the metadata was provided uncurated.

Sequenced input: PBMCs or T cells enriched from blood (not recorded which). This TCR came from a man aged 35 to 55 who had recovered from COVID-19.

The nucleotide sequence reads TGTGCCAGCAGGGTCGGGGGAGCGAACACCGGGGAGCTGTTTTTT. It translates to CASRVGGANTGELFF. The chain joins TRBV7-2 to TRBJ2-2; the D gene is possibly TRBD2, with 6 bases matching. In the germline V gene, CDR1 corresponds to SGHTA and CDR2 to FQGNSA. The V and J ends are trimmed by 6 bases and 0 bases, leaving 11 bases between them. The CDR3 runs 15 amino acids, cysteine and phenylalanine included. Only CDR3 DNA remains: 45 bases, in frame from the first base. Where the CDR3 stops, the reference TRBV7-2 and TRBJ2-2 genes take over; the full variable domain is GAGVSQSPSNKVTEKGKDVELRCDPISGHTALYWYRQSLGQGLEFLIYFQGNSAPDKSGLPSDRFSAERTGGSVSTLTIQRTQQEDSAVYLCASRVGGANTGELFFGEGSRLTVL.